These T cell receptor beta chains were read from a single sample in a study of T cells after posttransplantation cyclophosphamide. The method was immunoSEQ multiplex PCR; TCRdb's version includes in-frame clones alone and lacks a portion of them. Of fewer than 60,000 clones in the sample, 90% to 95% were seen once. Specimen: PBMCs. These receptors were taken from a woman in her thirties in good health and a related stem cell transplant donor. Both conserved end residues are part of each CDR3. The D gene is left open where the match is weak. For some rows the clone size is stated as once, few or many, or as a class when expanded; others skip it.

length	V	size	D	J	CDR3	DNA
15	TRBV9	NA	TRBD1	TRBJ1-1	CASSVAGTANTEAFF	TGTGCCAGCAGCGTAGCGGGGACAGCGAACACTGAAGCTTTCTTT
15	TRBV4-2	NA	NA	TRBJ1-6	CASSQEGPFDSPLHF	TGTGCCAGCAGCCAAGAGGGCCCCTTTGATTCACCCCTCCACTTT
13	TRBV2	NA	NA	TRBJ1-3	CASTRVRGNTIYF	TGTGCCAGCACCCGGGTACGGGGAAACACCATATATTTT
14	TRBV6-1	NA	TRBD1	TRBJ1-4	CASSATTGGEKLFF	TGTGCCAGCAGTGCGACGACAGGGGGTGAAAAACTGTTTTTT
12	TRBV9	NA	NA	TRBJ2-2	CASTRGTGELFF	TGTGCCAGCACAAGGGGGACCGGGGAGCTGTTTTTT
14	TRBV5-1	NA	TRBD1	TRBJ2-7	CASSTNPTGVEQYF	TGCGCCAGCAGCACCAACCCCACAGGGGTCGAGCAGTACTTC
13	TRBV19	NA	NA	TRBJ2-3	CASVGSGADTQYF	TGTGCCAGTGTGGGGTCGGGGGCAGATACGCAGTATTTT
14	TRBV18	NA	TRBD1	TRBJ2-7	CASSGQGGIAEQYF	TGTGCCAGCTCCGGACAGGGGGGAATAGCCGAGCAGTACTTC
16	TRBV7-2	NA	TRBD2	TRBJ2-1	CASSLSQAGPRSEQFF	TGTGCCAGCAGCTTATCCCAAGCGGGGCCCCGCAGTGAGCAGTTCTTC
12	TRBV10-3	NA	NA	TRBJ2-1	CAISVRSNEQFF	TGTGCCATCAGTGTGAGGAGCAATGAGCAGTTCTTC
13	TRBV15	NA	NA	TRBJ1-2	CATWMTGGNGYTF	TGTGCCACTTGGATGACGGGAGGAAATGGCTACACCTTC
15	TRBV7-8	NA	NA	TRBJ1-2	CASSLWRDPRGGYTF	TGTGCCAGCAGCTTATGGAGGGACCCGCGGGGAGGCTACACCTTC
13	TRBV7-9	NA	TRBD1	TRBJ1-2	CASSLDRSDGYTF	TGTGCCAGCAGCTTGGACAGGAGTGATGGCTACACCTTC
15	TRBV6-5	NA	TRBD1	TRBJ2-2	CASSFGTGDTGELFF	TGTGCCAGCAGTTTCGGGACAGGGGACACCGGGGAGCTGTTTTTT
14	TRBV2	NA	NA	TRBJ2-2	CASSWGPNTGELFF	TGTGCCAGCAGTTGGGGGCCAAACACCGGGGAGCTGTTTTTT
15	TRBV7-3	NA	NA	TRBJ1-1	CASSLTRSTPTEAFF	TGTGCCAGCAGCTTGACACGTTCCACCCCCACTGAAGCTTTCTTT
12	TRBV6-6	once	NA	TRBJ2-5	CATQGGLETQYF	TGTGCCACACAGGGGGGGCTAGAGACCCAGTACTTC
14	TRBV27	NA	TRBD1	TRBJ1-6	CASTYDRAGSPLHF	TGTGCCAGCACCTACGACAGGGCCGGTTCACCCCTCCACTTT
15	TRBV6-6	NA	NA	TRBJ1-4	CASSYSGSTDEKLFF	TGTGCCAGCAGTTACTCGGGGAGCACTGATGAAAAACTGTTTTTT
16	TRBV5-1	once	NA	TRBJ1-3	CASSPPGLGAGNTIYF	TGCGCCAGCAGCCCACCAGGGTTAGGGGCTGGAAACACCATATATTTT
15	TRBV27	NA	NA	TRBJ1-1	CASSVRGGQVPEAFF	TGTGCCAGCAGTGTACGGGGGGGTCAGGTCCCTGAAGCTTTCTTT
15	TRBV9	NA	TRBD1	TRBJ1-2	CASSATTGMTYGYTF	TGTGCCAGCAGCGCCACGACAGGGATGACCTATGGCTACACCTTC
13	TRBV27	NA	NA	TRBJ2-1	CASSFTQGNEQFF	TGTGCCAGCAGTTTCACCCAGGGGAATGAGCAGTTCTTC
9	TRBV20-1	once	NA	TRBJ2-3	CTPSDTQYF	TGCACCCCCTCCGATACGCAGTATTTT
14	TRBV5-1	NA	TRBD1	TRBJ2-2	CASRDRGPTGELFF	TGCGCCAGCAGGGACAGGGGGCCCACCGGGGAGCTGTTTTTT
16	TRBV15	NA	TRBD1	TRBJ2-5	CATSRGSDRGDETQYF	TGTGCCACCAGCAGAGGGTCCGACAGGGGTGACGAGACCCAGTACTTC
13	TRBV4-3	NA	NA	TRBJ1-5	CASSQAGNQPQHF	TGCGCCAGCAGCCAAGCGGGGAATCAGCCCCAGCATTTT
15	TRBV4-2	once	NA	TRBJ1-2	CASSLETANNYGYTF	TGTGCCAGCAGCCTCGAAACAGCCAATAACTATGGCTACACCTTC
12	TRBV6-6	NA	NA	TRBJ2-7	CASKQGQGEQYF	TGTGCCAGCAAACAGGGCCAAGGTGAGCAGTACTTC
16	TRBV6-6	NA	TRBD1	TRBJ1-2	CASSYRDGRGNYGYTF	TGTGCCAGCAGTTACCGAGATGGCAGGGGGAACTATGGCTACACCTTC
14	TRBV10-3	NA	NA	TRBJ2-2	CAIRSVAGTGELFF	TGTGCCATCAGGTCGGTTGCCGGCACCGGGGAGCTGTTTTTT
15	TRBV5-1	NA	TRBD1	TRBJ2-7	CASSFGQGVPYEQYF	TGCGCCAGCAGCTTTGGACAGGGGGTACCCTACGAGCAGTACTTC
13	TRBV30	NA	NA	TRBJ1-2	CAWSARQGNGYTF	TGTGCCTGGAGTGCCCGGCAGGGGAATGGCTACACCTTC